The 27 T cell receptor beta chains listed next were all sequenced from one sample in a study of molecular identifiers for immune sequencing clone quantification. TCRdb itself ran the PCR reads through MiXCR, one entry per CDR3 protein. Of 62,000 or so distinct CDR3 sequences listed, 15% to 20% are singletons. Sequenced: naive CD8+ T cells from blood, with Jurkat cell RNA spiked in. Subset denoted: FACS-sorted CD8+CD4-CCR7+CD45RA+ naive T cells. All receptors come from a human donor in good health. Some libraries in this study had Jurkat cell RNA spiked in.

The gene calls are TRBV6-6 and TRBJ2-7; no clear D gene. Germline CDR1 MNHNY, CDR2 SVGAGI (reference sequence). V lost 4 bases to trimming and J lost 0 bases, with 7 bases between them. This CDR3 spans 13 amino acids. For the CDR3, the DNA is TGTGCCAGCAGTTCCACCAACTCCTACGAGCAGTACTTC. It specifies CASSSTNSYEQYF.

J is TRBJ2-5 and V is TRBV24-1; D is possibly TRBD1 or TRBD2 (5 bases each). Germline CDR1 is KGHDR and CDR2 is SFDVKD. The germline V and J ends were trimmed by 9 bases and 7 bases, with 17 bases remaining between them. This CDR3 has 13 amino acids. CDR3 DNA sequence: TGTGCCACCGGGGGTGGGTCTCCGTTGACCCAGTACTTC. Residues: CATGGGSPLTQYF.

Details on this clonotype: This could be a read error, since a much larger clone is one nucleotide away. The CDR3 DNA is TGTGCCAGCGGTAGACCAGACAATGAGCAGTTCTTC. Amino acids: CASGRPDNEQFF. The chain carries TRBV6-2 or TRBV6-3 and TRBJ2-1; no clear D gene. Germline CDR1 is MNHEY and CDR2 is SVGEGT. The CDR3 totals 12 residues. V lost 8 bases and J 5 bases, leaving 10 bases between the germline ends.

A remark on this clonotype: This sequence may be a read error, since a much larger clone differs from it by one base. CDR3 region: CASSTSGASRSSYEQYF. The CDR3 bases are TGTGCCAGCAGCACCTCCGGTGCTAGCAGGAGCTCCTACGAGCAGTACTTC. This chain connects TRBV5-3 to TRBJ2-7, with D maybe TRBD2 (5 bases). TRBV5-3 is an ORF for which the function is uncertain. V lost 8 bases, J lost 0 bases, and 24 bases lay in between. This CDR3 spans 17 amino acids.

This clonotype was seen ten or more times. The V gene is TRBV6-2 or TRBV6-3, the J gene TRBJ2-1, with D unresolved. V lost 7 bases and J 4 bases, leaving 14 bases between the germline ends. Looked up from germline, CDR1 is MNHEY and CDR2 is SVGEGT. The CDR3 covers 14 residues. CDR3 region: CASTYATIYNEQFF. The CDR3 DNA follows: TGTGCCAGCACCTACGCCACAATTTACAATGAGCAGTTCTTC.

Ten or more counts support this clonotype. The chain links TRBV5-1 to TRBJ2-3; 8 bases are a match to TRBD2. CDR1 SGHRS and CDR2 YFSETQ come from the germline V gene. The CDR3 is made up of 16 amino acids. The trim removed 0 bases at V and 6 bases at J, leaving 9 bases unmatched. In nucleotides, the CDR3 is TGCGCCAGCAGCTTGGGGATAGCGGGGATCAGGGATACGCAGTATTTT. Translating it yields CASSLGIAGIRDTQYF.

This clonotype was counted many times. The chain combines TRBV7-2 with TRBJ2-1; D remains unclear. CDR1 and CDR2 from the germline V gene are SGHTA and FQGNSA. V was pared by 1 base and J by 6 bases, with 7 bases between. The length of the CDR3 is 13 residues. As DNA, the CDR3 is TGTGCCAGCAGCTTAGTGCCCAGCAATGAGCAGTTCTTC. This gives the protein CASSLVPSNEQFF.

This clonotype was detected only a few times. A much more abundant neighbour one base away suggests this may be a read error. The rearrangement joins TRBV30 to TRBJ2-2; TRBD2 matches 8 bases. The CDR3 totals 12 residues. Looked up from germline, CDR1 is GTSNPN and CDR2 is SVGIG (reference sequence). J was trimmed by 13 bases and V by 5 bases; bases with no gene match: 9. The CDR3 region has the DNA TGTGCCTGGGGAGCGGGAGCCAGGGGGCTGTTTTTT. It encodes CAWGAGARGLFF.

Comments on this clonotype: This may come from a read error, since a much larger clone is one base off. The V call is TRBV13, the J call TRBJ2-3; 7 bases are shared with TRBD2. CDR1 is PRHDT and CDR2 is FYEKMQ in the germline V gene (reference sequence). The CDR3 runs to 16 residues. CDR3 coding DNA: TGTACCAGCAGCTTAGTTGCTAGCGGTAGCACAGATACGCAGTATTTT. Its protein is CTSSLVASGSTDTQYF.

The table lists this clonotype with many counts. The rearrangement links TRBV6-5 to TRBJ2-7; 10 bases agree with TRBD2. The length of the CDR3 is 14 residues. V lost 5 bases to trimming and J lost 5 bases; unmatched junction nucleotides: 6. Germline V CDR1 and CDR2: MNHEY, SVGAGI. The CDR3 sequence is CASSQGLASDEQYF. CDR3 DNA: TGTGCCAGCAGTCAGGGACTAGCGTCGGACGAGCAGTACTTC.

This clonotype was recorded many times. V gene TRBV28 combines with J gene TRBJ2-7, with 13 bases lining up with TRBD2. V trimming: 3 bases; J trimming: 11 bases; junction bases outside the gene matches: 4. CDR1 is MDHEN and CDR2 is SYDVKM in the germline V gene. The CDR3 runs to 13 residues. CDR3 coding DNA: TGTGCCAGCAGTTTCGGACTAGCGGGAGAAAAGTACTTC. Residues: CASSFGLAGEKYF. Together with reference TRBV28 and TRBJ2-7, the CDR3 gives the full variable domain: DVKVTQSSRYLVKRTGEKVFLECVQDMDHENMFWYRQDPGLGLRLIYFSYDVKMKEKGDIPEGYSVSREKKERFSLILESASTNQTSMYLCASSFGLAGEKYFGPGTRLTVT.

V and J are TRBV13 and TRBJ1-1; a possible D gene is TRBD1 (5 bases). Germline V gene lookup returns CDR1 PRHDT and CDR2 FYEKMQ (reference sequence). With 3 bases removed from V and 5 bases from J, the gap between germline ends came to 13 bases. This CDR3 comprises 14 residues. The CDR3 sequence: CASSFLGEVTEAFF. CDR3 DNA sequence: TGTGCCAGCAGCTTTCTAGGGGAGGTTACTGAAGCTTTCTTT.

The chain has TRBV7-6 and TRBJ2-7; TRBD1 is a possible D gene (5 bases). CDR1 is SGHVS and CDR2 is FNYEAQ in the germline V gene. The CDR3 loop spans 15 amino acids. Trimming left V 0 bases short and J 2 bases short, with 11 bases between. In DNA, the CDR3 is TGTGCCAGCAGCTTAGCCCAGGGCTCCCCCTACGAGCAGTACTTC. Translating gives CASSLAQGSPYEQYF.

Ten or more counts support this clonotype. Here the CDR3 reads CASSTSLGYEQYF. As DNA, the CDR3 is TGTGCCAGTAGCACTAGCTTAGGCTACGAGCAGTACTTC. V is TRBV19 and J is TRBJ2-7, with D possibly TRBD2 on 6 matching bases. CDR3 size: 13 residues. Germline CDR1 is LNHDA and CDR2 is SQIVND (reference sequence). Trimming pared 6 bases from V and 3 bases from J, leaving 12 bases between.

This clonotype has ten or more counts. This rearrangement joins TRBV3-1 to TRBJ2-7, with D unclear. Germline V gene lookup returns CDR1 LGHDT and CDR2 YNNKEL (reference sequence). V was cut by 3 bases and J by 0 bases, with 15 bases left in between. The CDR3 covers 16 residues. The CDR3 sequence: CASSHTLEENSYEQYF. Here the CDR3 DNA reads TGTGCCAGCAGCCACACGCTAGAGGAGAACTCCTACGAGCAGTACTTC.

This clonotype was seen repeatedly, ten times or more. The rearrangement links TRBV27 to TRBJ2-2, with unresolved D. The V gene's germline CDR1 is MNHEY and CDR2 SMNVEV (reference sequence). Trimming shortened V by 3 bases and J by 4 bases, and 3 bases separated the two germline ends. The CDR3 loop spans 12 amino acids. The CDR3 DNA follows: TGTGCCAGCAGTTTCCGCACCGGGGAGCTGTTTTTT. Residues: CASSFRTGELFF.

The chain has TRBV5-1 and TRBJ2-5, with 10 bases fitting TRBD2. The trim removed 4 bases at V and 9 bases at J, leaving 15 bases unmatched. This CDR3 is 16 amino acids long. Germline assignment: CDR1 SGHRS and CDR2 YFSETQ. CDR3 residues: CASSTFPSGSGEAQYF. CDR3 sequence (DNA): TGCGCCAGCAGCACCTTCCCTAGCGGGAGTGGTGAGGCCCAGTACTTC.

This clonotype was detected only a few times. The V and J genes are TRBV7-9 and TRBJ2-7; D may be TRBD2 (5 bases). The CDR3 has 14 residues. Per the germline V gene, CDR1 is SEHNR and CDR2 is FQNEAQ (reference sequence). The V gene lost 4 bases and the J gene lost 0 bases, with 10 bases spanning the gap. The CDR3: CASSWTGSSYEQYF. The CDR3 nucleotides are TGTGCCAGCAGCTGGACTGGTAGCTCCTACGAGCAGTACTTC.

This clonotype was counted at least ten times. As DNA, the CDR3 is TGTGCCAGCAGCTTGCCCCCGGTAGCGGGAGTTGGCACCGGGGAGCTGTTTTTT. This encodes CASSLPPVAGVGTGELFF. This rearrangement joins TRBV5-6 to TRBJ2-2; 9 nucleotides match TRBD2. The CDR3 is 18 amino acids. Germline assignment: CDR1 SGHDT and CDR2 YYEEEE. The V and J ends lost 1 base and 4 bases, in that order; junction bases with no gene match: 11.

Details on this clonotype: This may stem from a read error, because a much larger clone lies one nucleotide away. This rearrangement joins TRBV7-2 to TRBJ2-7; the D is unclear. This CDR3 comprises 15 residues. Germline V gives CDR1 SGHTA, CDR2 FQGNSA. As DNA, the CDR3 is TGTGCCGGCAGCTTAGGGTCCGTGGGAATCCACGAGCAGTACTTC. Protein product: CAGSLGSVGIHEQYF.

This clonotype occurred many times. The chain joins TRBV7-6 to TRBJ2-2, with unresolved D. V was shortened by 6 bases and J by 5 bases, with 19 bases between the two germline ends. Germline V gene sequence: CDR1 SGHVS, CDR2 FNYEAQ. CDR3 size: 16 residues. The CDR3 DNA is TGTGCCAGCAGGGCCCCCTTCCCGGTGGGGACCGGGGAGCTGTTTTTT. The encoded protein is CASRAPFPVGTGELFF.

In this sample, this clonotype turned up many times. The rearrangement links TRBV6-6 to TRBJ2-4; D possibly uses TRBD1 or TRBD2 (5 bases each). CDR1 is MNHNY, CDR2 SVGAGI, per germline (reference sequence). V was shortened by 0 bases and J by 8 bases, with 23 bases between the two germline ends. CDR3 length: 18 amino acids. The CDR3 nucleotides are TGTGCCAGCAGTTACTCGACAGTACCGGGACCCGATGGGGACATTCAGTACTTC. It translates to CASSYSTVPGPDGDIQYF.

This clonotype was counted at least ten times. CDR3 in amino acids: CASSIPQTGNPYEQYF. The DNA of the CDR3 is TGTGCCAGTAGTATCCCTCAAACAGGGAACCCCTACGAGCAGTACTTC. The rearrangement links TRBV19 to TRBJ2-7; tentative D call: TRBD1 (6 bases). The CDR3 length is 16 residues. The ends were cut back, 3 bases at V and 2 bases at J, with 17 bases in the middle. The germline CDR1 and CDR2 sequences are LNHDA and SQIVND (reference sequence).

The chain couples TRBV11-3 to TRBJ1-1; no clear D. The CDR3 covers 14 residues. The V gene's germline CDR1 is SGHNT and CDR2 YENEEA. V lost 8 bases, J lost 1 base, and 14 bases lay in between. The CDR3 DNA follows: TGTGCCAGCGGTGCTAGGCAGCAGAACACTGAAGCTTTCTTT. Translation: CASGARQQNTEAFF.

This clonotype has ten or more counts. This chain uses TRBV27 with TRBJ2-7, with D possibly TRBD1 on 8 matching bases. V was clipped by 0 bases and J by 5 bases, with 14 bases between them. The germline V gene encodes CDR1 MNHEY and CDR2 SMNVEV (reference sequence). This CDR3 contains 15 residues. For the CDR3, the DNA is TGTGCCAGCAGTTTATCTTGGACAGGGAGGGACGAGCAGTACTTC. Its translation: CASSLSWTGRDEQYF.

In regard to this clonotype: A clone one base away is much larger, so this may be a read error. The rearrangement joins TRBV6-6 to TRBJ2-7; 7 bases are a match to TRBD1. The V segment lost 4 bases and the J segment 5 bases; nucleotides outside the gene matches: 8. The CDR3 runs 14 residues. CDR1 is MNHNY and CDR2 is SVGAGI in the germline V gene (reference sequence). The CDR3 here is CASSCRQGVHEQYF. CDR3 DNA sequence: TGTGCCAGCAGTTGTAGGCAGGGGGTCCACGAGCAGTACTTC.

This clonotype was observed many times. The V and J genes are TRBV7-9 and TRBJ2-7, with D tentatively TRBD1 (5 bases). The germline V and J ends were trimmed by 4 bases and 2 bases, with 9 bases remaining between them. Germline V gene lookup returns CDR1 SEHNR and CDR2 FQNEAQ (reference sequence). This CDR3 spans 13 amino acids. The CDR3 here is CASSSGFPYEQYF. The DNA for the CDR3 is TGTGCCAGCAGCTCAGGGTTTCCCTACGAGCAGTACTTC.